These 2 T cell receptor beta chains were all obtained from the same sample, sequenced in a study of blood T cell repertoires in COVID-19. Produced via immunoSEQ multiplex PCR; TCRdb's table is partial and in-frame only. The data contain some 180,000 clones, about 82% of them seen just once; the ten biggest clones take up roughly 8.1%. The sample consisted of peripheral blood. These receptors all stem from a woman of 80 years or more with COVID-19, enrolled during active disease.

The chain combines TRBV6-5 with TRBJ2-5, with D possibly TRBD1 on 6 matching bases. V was shortened by 5 bases and J by 5 bases, with 18 bases between the two germline ends. CDR1 is MNHEY and CDR2 is SVGAGI in the germline V gene. CDR3 length: 15 residues. The CDR3 sequence is CASSKGTPLGETQYF. CDR3 DNA sequence: TGTGCCAGCAGTAAGGGGACACCGTTGGGGGAGACCCAGTACTTC.

This clone was counted a single time. The genes are TRBV4-1 and TRBJ1-3; no clear D. CDR1 and CDR2 (germline): MGHRA, YSYEKL. V was trimmed by 3 bases and J by 4 bases, leaving 13 bases between them. There are 15 residues in the CDR3. This CDR3 is CASSHLPREGNTIYF. The CDR3 DNA reads TGCGCCAGCAGCCATCTCCCCCGGGAGGGAAACACCATATATTTT.